This T cell receptor beta chain came from a study of human T cells and chemical hapten exposure. Background on the study: 0.01% DPC was applied to the upper back in patch tests, which were read at 6 days.

In this sample, this clonotype turned up a few times. The antigen is unknown. Per the original data handling: Across samples, TCR counts had a median of about 93,000 and ranged from roughly 23,224 to 690,600. TCRdb re-called the RACE reads through MiXCR, storing one row per CDR3 protein. None of the V and J calls come from the authors' own analysis; TCRdb made them. The sample has some 99,000 distinct CDR3 sequences, about a tenth seen once. Points from the study as a whole: TCRs above 1 in 1000 frequency did not change with DPC sensitization. Clustering by CDR3 similarity yielded significantly more large clusters from expanded TCRs than controls.

Sample time point: patch test 2, 6 weeks after DPC sensitization. Treatment in this sample: therapeutic diphenylcyclopropenone sensitization with weekly scalp DPC. The receptor's source is a woman aged 40 to 55 with alopecia areata. Some clones in this sample may be carry-over from other donors' samples. The sequences come from whole blood, collected in connection with sensitization to the hapten diphenylcyclopropenone (DPC).

For the CDR3, the DNA is TGCGCCAGCAGCTTGGCGGACACCCATGAAAAACTGTTTTTT. Its protein product is CASSLADTHEKLFF. The J gene is TRBJ1-4, the V gene TRBV5-1; possibly TRBD1 for D (5 bases). The CDR3 extends over 14 amino acids. The V end lost 0 bases, the J end lost 6 bases, and 9 bases lay between the germline ends. Germline CDR1 and CDR2: SGHRS and YFSETQ.